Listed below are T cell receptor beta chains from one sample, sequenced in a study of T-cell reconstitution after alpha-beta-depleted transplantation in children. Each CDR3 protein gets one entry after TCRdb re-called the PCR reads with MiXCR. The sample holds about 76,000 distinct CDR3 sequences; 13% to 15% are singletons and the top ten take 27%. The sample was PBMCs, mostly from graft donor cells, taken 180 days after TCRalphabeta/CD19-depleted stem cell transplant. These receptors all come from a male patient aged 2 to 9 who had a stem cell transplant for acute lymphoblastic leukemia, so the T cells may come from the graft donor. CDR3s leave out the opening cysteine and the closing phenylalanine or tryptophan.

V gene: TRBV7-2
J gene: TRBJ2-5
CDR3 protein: ASSLIRVGQETQY

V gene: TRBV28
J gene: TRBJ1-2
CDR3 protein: ASSLSATGSHGYT

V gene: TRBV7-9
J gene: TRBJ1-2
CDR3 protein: ASSLEGAGYT

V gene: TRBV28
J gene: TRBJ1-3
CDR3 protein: ASSSSEGGRYTIY

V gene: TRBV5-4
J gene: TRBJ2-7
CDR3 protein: ASSPDRSYEQY

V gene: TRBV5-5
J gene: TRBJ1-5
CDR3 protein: ASSLEVRGNQPQH

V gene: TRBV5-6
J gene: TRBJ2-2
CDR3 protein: ASSLAGQGWNTGELF

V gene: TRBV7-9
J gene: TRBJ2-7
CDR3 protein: ASSFSEGASSYEQY

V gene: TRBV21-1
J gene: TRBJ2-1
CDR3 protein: ASSKGPLNEQF

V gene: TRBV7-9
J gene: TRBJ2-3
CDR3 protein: ASGRNTDTQY

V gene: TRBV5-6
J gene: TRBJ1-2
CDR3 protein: ASSWARYYGYT

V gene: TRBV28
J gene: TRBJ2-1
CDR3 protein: ASSPSWMFGEQF

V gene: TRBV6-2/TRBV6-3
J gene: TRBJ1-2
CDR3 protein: ASSITERRGSGYT

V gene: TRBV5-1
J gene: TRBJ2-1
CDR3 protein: ASSLEITSYNEQF

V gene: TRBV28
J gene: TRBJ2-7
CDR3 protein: ASSWGIPSYEQY

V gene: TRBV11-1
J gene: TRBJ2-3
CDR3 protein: ASSYYRDRVAFSDTQY